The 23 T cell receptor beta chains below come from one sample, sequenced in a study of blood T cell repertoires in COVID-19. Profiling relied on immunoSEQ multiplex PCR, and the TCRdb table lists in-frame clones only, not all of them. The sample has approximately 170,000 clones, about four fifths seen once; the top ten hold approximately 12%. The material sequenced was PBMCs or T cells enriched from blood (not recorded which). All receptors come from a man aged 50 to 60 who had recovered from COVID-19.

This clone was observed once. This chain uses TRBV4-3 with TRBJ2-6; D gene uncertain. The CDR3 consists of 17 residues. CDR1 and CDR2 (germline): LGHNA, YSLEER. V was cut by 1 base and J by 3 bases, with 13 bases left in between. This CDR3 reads CASSQGASPFGANVLTF. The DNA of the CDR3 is TGCGCCAGCAGCCAAGGCGCCTCACCGTTTGGGGCCAACGTCCTGACTTTC.

This chain's CDR3 is CASSVPSGGLNEQFF. CDR3 in DNA: TGTGCCAGCAGCGTACCTAGCGGGGGCCTCAATGAGCAGTTCTTC. This sequence joins TRBV9 and TRBJ2-1, with 10 bases aligning to TRBD2. The V segment lost 1 base and the J segment 6 bases; nucleotides outside the gene matches: 4. The CDR3 has 15 amino acids. Germline CDR1 reads SGDLS; CDR2 reads YYNGEE.

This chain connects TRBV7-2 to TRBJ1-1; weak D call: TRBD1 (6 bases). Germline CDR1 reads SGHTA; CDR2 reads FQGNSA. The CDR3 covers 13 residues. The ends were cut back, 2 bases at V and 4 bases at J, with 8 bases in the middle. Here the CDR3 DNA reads TGTGCCAGCAGCTTAAACAGGGTCACTGAAGCTTTCTTT. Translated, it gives CASSLNRVTEAFF. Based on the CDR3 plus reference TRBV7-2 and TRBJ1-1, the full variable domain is GAGVSQSPSNKVTEKGKDVELRCDPISGHTALYWYRQSLGQGLEFLIYFQGNSAPDKSGLPSDRFSAERTGGSVSTLTIQRTQQEDSAVYLCASSLNRVTEAFFGQGTRLTVV.

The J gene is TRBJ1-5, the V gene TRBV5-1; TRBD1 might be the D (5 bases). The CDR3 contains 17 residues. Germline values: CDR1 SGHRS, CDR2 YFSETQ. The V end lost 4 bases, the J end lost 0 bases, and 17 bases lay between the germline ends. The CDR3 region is CASSPGTGLYSNQPQHF. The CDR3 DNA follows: TGCGCCAGCAGCCCTGGGACGGGACTTTATAGCAATCAGCCCCAGCATTTT. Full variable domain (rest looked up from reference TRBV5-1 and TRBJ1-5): KAGVTQTPRYLIKTRGQQVTLSCSPISGHRSVSWYQQTPGQGLQFLFEYFSETQRNKGNFPGRFSGRQFSNSRSEMNVSTLELGDSALYLCASSPGTGLYSNQPQHFGDGTRLSIL.

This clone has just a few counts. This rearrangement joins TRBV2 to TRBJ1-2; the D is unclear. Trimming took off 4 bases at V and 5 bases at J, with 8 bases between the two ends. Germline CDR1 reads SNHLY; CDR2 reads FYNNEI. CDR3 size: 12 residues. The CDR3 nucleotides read TGTGCCAGCAGTGGGGAGGTTTATGGCTACACCTTC. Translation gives CASSGEVYGYTF.

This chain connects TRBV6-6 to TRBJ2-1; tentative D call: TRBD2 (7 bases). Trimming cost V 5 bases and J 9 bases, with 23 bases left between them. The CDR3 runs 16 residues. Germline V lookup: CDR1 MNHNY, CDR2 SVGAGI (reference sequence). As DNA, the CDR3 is TGTGCCAGCAGTCCTATTGGGGGGGCCTCCCTTGGTGAGCAGTTCTTC. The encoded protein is CASSPIGGASLGEQFF.

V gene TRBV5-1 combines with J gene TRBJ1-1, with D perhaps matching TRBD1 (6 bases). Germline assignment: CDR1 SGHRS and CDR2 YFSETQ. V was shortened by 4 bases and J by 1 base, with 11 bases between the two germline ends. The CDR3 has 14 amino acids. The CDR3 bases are TGCGCCAGCAGCCCCGGACAGCCGAACACTGAAGCTTTCTTT. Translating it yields CASSPGQPNTEAFF.

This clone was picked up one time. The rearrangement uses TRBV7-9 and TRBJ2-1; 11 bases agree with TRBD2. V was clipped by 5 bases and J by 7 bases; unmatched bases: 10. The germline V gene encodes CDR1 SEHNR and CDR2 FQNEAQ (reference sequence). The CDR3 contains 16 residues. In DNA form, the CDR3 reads TGTGCCAGCAGCGCTAGACTAGCGGGGATTTATAATGAGCAGTTCTTC. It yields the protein CASSARLAGIYNEQFF.

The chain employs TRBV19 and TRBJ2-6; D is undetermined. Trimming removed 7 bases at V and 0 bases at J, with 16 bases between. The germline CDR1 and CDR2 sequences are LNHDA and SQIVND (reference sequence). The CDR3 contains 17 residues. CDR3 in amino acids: CASTWLMKSSGANVLTF. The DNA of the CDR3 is TGTGCCAGTACTTGGCTCATGAAAAGCTCTGGGGCCAACGTCCTGACTTTC.

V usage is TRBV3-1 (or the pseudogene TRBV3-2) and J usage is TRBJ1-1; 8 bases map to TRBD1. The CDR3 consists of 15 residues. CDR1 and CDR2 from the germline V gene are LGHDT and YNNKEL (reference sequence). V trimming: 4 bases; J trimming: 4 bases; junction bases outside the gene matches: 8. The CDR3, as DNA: TGTGCCAGCAGCCTATGGACAGGGAGGACCACTGAAGCTTTCTTT. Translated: CASSLWTGRTTEAFF.

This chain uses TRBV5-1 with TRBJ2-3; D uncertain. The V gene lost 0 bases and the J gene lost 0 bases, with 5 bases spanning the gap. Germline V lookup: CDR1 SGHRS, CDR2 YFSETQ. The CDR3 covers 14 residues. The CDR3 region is CASSLDRSTDTQYF. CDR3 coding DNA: TGCGCCAGCAGCTTGGACAGAAGCACAGATACGCAGTATTTT.

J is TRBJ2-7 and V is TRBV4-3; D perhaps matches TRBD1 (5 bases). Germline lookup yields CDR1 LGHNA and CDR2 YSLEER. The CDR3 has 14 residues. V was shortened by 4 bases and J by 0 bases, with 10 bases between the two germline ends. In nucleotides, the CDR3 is TGCGCCAGCAGCCGGGGCCTCAGCTCCTACGAGCAGTACTTC. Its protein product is CASSRGLSSYEQYF.

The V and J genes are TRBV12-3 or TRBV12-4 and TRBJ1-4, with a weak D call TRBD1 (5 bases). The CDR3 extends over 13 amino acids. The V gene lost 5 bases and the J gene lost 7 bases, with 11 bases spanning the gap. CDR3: CASSRAGREKLFF. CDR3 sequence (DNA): TGTGCCAGCAGTCGGGCAGGGCGTGAAAAACTGTTTTTT.

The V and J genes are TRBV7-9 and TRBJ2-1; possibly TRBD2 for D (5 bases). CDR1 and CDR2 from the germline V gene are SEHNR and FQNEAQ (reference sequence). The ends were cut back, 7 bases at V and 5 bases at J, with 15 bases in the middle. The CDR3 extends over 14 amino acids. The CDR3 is CASMTPGLNNEQFF. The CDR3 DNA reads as TGTGCCAGCATGACCCCTGGACTGAACAATGAGCAGTTCTTC.

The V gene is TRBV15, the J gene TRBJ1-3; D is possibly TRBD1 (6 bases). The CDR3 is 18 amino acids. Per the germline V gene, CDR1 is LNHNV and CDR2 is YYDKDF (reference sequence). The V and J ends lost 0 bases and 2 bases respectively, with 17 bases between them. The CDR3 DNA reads TGTGCCACCAGCAGAGATACAGGGTCTTGGCGGACTGGAAACACCATATATTTT. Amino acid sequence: CATSRDTGSWRTGNTIYF. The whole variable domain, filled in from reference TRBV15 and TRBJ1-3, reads DAMVIQNPRYQVTQFGKPVTLSCSQTLNHNVMYWYQQKSSQAPKLLFHYYDKDFNNEADTPDNFQSRRPNTSFCFLDIRSPGLGDTAMYLCATSRDTGSWRTGNTIYFGEGSWLTVV.

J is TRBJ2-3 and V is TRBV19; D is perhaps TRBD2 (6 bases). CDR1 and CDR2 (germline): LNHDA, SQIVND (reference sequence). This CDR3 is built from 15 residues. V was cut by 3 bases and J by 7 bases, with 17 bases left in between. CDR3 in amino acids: CASSIGTTAGYTQYF. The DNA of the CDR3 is TGTGCCAGTAGTATCGGGACGACGGCGGGGTATACGCAGTATTTT.

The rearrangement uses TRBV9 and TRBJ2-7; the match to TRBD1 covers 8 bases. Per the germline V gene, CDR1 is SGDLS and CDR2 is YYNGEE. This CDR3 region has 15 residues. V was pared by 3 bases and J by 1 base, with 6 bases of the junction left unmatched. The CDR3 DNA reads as TGTGCCAGCAGCGGAGAAGACAGGGGATCCTACGAGCAGTACTTC. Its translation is CASSGEDRGSYEQYF.

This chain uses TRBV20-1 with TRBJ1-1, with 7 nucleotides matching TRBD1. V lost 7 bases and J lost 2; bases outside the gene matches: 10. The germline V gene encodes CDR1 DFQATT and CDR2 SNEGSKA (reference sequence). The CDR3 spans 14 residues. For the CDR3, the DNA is TGCAGTGTTAGTTCACAGGGGAAAAACACTGAAGCTTTCTTT. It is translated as CSVSSQGKNTEAFF.

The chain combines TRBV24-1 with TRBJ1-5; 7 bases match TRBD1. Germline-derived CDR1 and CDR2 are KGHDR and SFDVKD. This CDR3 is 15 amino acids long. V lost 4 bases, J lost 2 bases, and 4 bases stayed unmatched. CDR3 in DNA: TGTGCCACCAGTGACCCCGGACAGGGCAATCAGCCCCAGCATTTT. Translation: CATSDPGQGNQPQHF.

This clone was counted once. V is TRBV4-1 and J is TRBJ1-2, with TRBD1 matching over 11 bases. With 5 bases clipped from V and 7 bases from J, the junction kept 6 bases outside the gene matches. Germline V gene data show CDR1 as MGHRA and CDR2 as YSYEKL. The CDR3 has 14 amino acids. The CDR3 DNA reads TGCGCCAGCAGCGAGGGACAGGGGGGACGTGGCTACACCTTC. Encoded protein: CASSEGQGGRGYTF.

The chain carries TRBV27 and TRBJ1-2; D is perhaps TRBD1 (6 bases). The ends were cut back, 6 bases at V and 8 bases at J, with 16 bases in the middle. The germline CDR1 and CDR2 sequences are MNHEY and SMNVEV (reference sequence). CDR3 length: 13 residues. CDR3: CASSRGGARGYTF. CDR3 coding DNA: TGTGCCAGCAGCCGGGGGGGGGCTCGCGGCTACACCTTC.

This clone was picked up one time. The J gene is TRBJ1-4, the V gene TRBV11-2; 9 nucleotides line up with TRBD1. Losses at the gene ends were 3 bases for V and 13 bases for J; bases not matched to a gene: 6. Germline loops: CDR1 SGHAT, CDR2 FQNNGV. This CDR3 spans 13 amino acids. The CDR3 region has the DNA TGTGCCAGCAGCTTGGGGGACAGGGATGTACTGTTTTTT. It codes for CASSLGDRDVLFF.

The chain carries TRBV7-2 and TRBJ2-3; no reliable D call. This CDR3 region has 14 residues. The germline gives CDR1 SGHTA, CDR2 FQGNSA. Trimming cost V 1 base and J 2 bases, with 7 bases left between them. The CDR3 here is CASSLGIVTDTQYF. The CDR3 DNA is TGTGCCAGCAGCTTAGGTATAGTCACAGATACGCAGTATTTT.